Sequencing of this TCR beta chain was carried out in a study of human T cells and chemical hapten exposure. The library gave individual cDNA molecules unique molecular identifiers. In TCRdb, the RACE reads were re-called with MiXCR into one record per CDR3 protein. The sample carries 80,000 to 100,000 distinct CDR3 sequences, about 8.6% recorded once. The time point here: healthy volunteer bleed at 2 weeks. Unfractionated whole blood yielded the extracted total RNA. This CDR3 spans 16 amino acids. The germline V and J ends were trimmed by 0 bases and 6 bases, with 15 bases remaining between them. Germline lookup yields CDR1 LGHNT and CDR2 FRNRAP.

Sample: whole blood. The chain has TRBV12-5 and TRBJ1-5; D gene uncertain. This sequence originates from a female donor in good health. Some clones in this sample may be carry-over from other donors' samples. DNA for the CDR3: TGTGCTAGTGGTTTGGTACTGGGCAGCGCAAGTCAGCCCCAGCATTTT. It translates to CASGLVLGSASQPQHF.